Below are 5 T cell receptor beta chains sequenced from a single sample in a study of shared clonotypes between healthy human individuals. The method was immunoSEQ multiplex PCR; TCRdb's version includes in-frame clones alone and lacks a portion of them. The sample includes roughly 2.4 million clones, around 95% of them seen just once. Sequencing used naive CD4+ T cells sorted from blood. The subset is: CD45RA+ positively selected. Receptors originate from a young man in good health.

The chain joins TRBV5-6 to TRBJ2-7; 8 positions agree with TRBD1. V lost 4 bases and J lost 2; bases outside the gene matches: 8. CDR3 length equals 15 residues. CDR1 is SGHDT, CDR2 YYEEEE, per germline. The chain's CDR3 is CASSAGTGGTYEQYF. DNA for the CDR3: TGTGCCAGCAGCGCCGGGACAGGCGGGACCTACGAGCAGTACTTC.

The chain combines TRBV6-6 with TRBJ1-3; TRBD1 might be the D (5 bases). The CDR3 consists of 15 residues. Between the trimmed V and J ends, which lost 2 bases and 2 bases, there was a span of 10 bases. CDR1 and CDR2 (germline): MNHNY, SVGAGI (reference sequence). This CDR3 is CASSYAGRAGNTIYF. DNA of the CDR3: TGTGCCAGCAGTTACGCGGGCAGGGCTGGAAACACCATATATTTT.

The J gene is TRBJ2-7, the V gene TRBV19, with 12 nucleotides matching TRBD1. Germline values: CDR1 LNHDA, CDR2 SQIVND (reference sequence). The CDR3 runs to 15 residues. Trimming at V came to 0 bases and at J to 6 bases, leaving 3 bases not matched to a gene. In nucleotides, the CDR3 is TGTGCCAGTAGTATAGAAGGGACAGGGGGCCGCGAGCAGTACTTC. Protein: CASSIEGTGGREQYF.

CDR3 coding DNA: TGTGCCAGCAGTTACTCCCGTGGGATATTGGAATCACCCCTCCACTTT. It yields the protein CASSYSRGILESPLHF. V usage is TRBV6-5 and J usage is TRBJ1-6; no firm D call. Trimming took 0 bases from V and 10 from J, leaving 16 bases between them. In germline, CDR1 is MNHEY, CDR2 SVGAGI. The CDR3 covers 16 residues.

The chain joins TRBV18 to TRBJ2-7, with TRBD1 matching 10 bases. The junction had 5 bases not matched to a gene; V was cut back by 5 bases and J by 7 bases. The V gene's germline CDR1 is KGHSH and CDR2 LQKENI. The CDR3 length is 13 residues. DNA for the CDR3: TGTGCCAGCTCAAGGGGACAGGGGCAGGAGCAGTACTTC. Amino acid sequence: CASSRGQGQEQYF. Filled out from reference TRBV18 and TRBJ2-7, the complete variable domain reads NAGVMQNPRHLVRRRGQEARLRCSPMKGHSHVYWYRQLPEEGLKFMVYLQKENIIDESGMPKERFSAEFPKEGPSILRIQQVVRGDSAAYFCASSRGQGQEQYFGPGTRLTVT.